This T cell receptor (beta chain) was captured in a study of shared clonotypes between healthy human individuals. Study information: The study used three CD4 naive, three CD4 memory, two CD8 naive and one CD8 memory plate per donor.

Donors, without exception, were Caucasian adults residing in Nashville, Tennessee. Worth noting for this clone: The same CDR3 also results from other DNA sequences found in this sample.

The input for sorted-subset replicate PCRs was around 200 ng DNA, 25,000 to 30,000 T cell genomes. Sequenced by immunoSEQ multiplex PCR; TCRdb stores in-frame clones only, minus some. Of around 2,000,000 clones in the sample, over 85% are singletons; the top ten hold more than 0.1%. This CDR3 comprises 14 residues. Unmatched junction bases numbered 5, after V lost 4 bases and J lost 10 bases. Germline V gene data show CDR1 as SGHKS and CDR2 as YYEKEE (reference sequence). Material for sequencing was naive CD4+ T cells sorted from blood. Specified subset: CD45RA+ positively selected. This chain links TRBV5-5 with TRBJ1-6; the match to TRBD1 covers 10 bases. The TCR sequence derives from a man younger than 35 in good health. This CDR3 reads CASSLGQGGSPLHF. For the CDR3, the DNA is TGTGCCAGCAGCCTAGGACAGGGGGGGTCACCCCTCCACTTT. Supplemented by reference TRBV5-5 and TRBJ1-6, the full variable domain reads DAGVTQSPTHLIKTRGQQVTLRCSPISGHKSVSWYQQVLGQGPQFIFQYYEKEERGRGNFPDRFSARQFPNYSSELNVNALLLGDSALYLCASSLGQGGSPLHFGNGTRLTVT.